Following are 15 T cell receptor beta chains from one sample sequenced in a study of blood T cell repertoires in COVID-19. The data were produced by immunoSEQ multiplex PCR, yet TCRdb's version contains in-frame clones alone and is incomplete. The repertoire holds about 190,000 clones, with approximately 80% as singletons. Input material: peripheral blood. All receptors derive from a woman aged 45 to 65 with acute or convalescent COVID-19.

The J gene is TRBJ2-2, the V gene TRBV5-6; 7 positions agree with TRBD2. Germline loops: CDR1 SGHDT, CDR2 YYEEEE. CDR3 length: 16 amino acids. V lost 4 bases, J lost 4 bases, and 10 bases stayed unmatched. CDR3 protein: CASSPPRGGGTGELFF. The CDR3 DNA sequence: TGTGCCAGCAGCCCGCCCAGAGGCGGGGGCACCGGGGAGCTGTTTTTT.

The sample holds one count of this clone. V is TRBV11-3 and J is TRBJ2-7, with TRBD2 as a possible D gene (6 bases). CDR3 length: 15 amino acids. V was shortened by 2 bases and J by 1 base, with 12 bases between the two germline ends. Germline lookup yields CDR1 SGHNT and CDR2 YENEEA. Here the CDR3 DNA reads TGTGCCAGCAGCTTACTCAGCGGGCCTTCCTACGAGCAGTACTTC. This codes for CASSLLSGPSYEQYF. Looking up the rest from reference TRBV11-3 and TRBJ2-7 gives the full variable domain: EAGVVQSPRYKIIEKKQPVAFWCNPISGHNTLYWYLQNLGQGPELLIRYENEEAVDDSQLPKDRFSAERLKGVDSTLKIQPAELGDSAVYLCASSLLSGPSYEQYFGPGTRLTVT.

The J gene is TRBJ2-7, the V gene TRBV11-3; D gene unclear. Germline V gives CDR1 SGHNT, CDR2 YENEEA. The CDR3 runs 16 residues. Trimming left V 0 bases short and J 0 bases short, with 12 bases between. The CDR3 is CASSLDIRFLSYEQYF. The CDR3 DNA reads TGTGCCAGCAGCTTAGATATCCGGTTCCTCTCCTACGAGCAGTACTTC.

The rearrangement joins TRBV28 to TRBJ1-5; TRBD1 matches 10 bases. Germline loops: CDR1 MDHEN, CDR2 SYDVKM. The V and J ends lost 6 bases and 6 bases, in that order; junction bases with no gene match: 14. This CDR3 contains 17 residues. The CDR3 bases are TGTGCCAGCAGAGGCGCTCGACAGGGGGCGCGTTTTCAGCCCCAGCATTTT. It encodes CASRGARQGARFQPQHF. The full variable domain, its missing parts supplied by reference TRBV28 and TRBJ1-5, is DVKVTQSSRYLVKRTGEKVFLECVQDMDHENMFWYRQDPGLGLRLIYFSYDVKMKEKGDIPEGYSVSREKKERFSLILESASTNQTSMYLCASRGARQGARFQPQHFGDGTRLSIL.

The J gene is TRBJ2-3, the V gene TRBV4-1, with D perhaps TRBD1 (5 bases). Looked up from germline, CDR1 is MGHRA and CDR2 is YSYEKL. V was clipped by 0 bases and J by 0 bases, with 10 bases between them. The CDR3 is 16 amino acids. Here the CDR3 reads CASSQDKTGSTDTQYF. In DNA, the CDR3 is TGCGCCAGCAGCCAAGATAAAACAGGCAGCACAGATACGCAGTATTTT.

The gene calls are TRBV10-3 and TRBJ1-6; the match to TRBD1 covers 9 bases. Trimming removed 2 bases from V and 7 bases from J; junction bases left unmatched: 9. The CDR3 runs to 17 residues. CDR1 and CDR2 from the germline V gene are ENHRY and SYGVKD. CDR3 coding DNA: TGTGCCATCAGTGAGATCAAAAACAGGGGGCGAAATTCACCCCTCCACTTT. Amino acids: CAISEIKNRGRNSPLHF.

V and J are TRBV6-1 and TRBJ2-7, with a weak D call TRBD2 (5 bases). This CDR3 spans 14 amino acids. With 0 bases removed from V and 3 bases from J, the gap between germline ends came to 9 bases. Germline V gives CDR1 MNHNS, CDR2 SASEGT. The CDR3 DNA sequence: TGTGCCAGCAGTGAAGCGCGAGACTACTACGAGCAGTACTTC. It encodes CASSEARDYYEQYF.

V gene TRBV12-3 or TRBV12-4 combines with J gene TRBJ2-1; possibly TRBD1 for D (5 bases). This CDR3 is built from 11 residues. The V end lost 6 bases, the J end lost 9 bases, and 9 bases lay between the germline ends. CDR3 protein: CASSLRGEQFF. In nucleotides, the CDR3 is TGTGCCAGCAGCCTAAGGGGTGAGCAGTTCTTC.

Details on this clone: Other DNA sequences from this sample encode an identical CDR3 as well. The chain carries TRBV24-1 and TRBJ1-5; 7 nucleotides align to TRBD1. Germline V gene data show CDR1 as KGHDR and CDR2 as SFDVKD. Unmatched junction bases numbered 4, after V lost 4 bases and J lost 2 bases. This CDR3 has 15 amino acids. CDR3 in amino acids: CATSDPGTGNQPQHF. The CDR3 DNA reads TGTGCCACCAGTGACCCCGGGACAGGCAATCAGCCCCAGCATTTT.

This chain links TRBV19 with TRBJ2-1; tentatively, D is TRBD1 (6 bases). The germline CDR1 and CDR2 sequences are LNHDA and SQIVND (reference sequence). The CDR3 consists of 15 residues. Trimming left V 5 bases short and J 3 bases short, with 14 bases between. DNA for the CDR3: TGTGCCAGTAGTCTCCGTGGGACACTCTACAATGAGCAGTTCTTC. It translates to CASSLRGTLYNEQFF.

The chain uses TRBV27 and TRBJ1-6; 7 bases agree with TRBD1. The length of the CDR3 is 15 residues. Germline V gives CDR1 MNHEY, CDR2 SMNVEV (reference sequence). The J segment lost 6 bases and the V segment lost 6 bases, leaving 8 bases of the junction unmatched. CDR3 sequence: CASRSHRGTNSPLHF. CDR3 sequence (DNA): TGTGCCAGCAGATCACACAGGGGAACTAATTCACCCCTCCACTTT.

The rearrangement links TRBV7-2 to TRBJ2-1; TRBD2 matches 12 bases. This CDR3 is 18 amino acids long. The V gene end was trimmed by 2 bases and the J gene end by 8 bases; junction bases not matched to a gene: 13. In germline, CDR1 is SGHTA, CDR2 FQGNSA. CDR3 sequence: CASSLRQVTSGSFYEQFF. The CDR3 DNA is TGTGCCAGCAGCTTACGGCAAGTGACTAGCGGGAGTTTCTATGAGCAGTTCTTC.

This CDR3 is CASSHEVPEETQYF. The CDR3 DNA reads as TGTGCCAGCAGCCACGAAGTCCCCGAGGAGACCCAGTACTTC. V is TRBV3-1 (or the pseudogene TRBV3-2) and J is TRBJ2-5; D is ambiguous. The germline V and J ends were trimmed by 3 bases and 5 bases, with 13 bases remaining between them. From germline, CDR1 is LGHDT and CDR2 YNNKEL (reference sequence). This CDR3 has 14 amino acids.

The chain combines TRBV6-5 with TRBJ1-4, with 8 positions matching TRBD1. The CDR3 has 16 amino acids. The V gene end was trimmed by 1 base and the J gene end by 8 bases; junction bases not matched to a gene: 9. Germline V gene data show CDR1 as MNHEY and CDR2 as SVGAGI. CDR3 DNA: TGTGCCAGCAGTTACTTGTCCGCGACAGGGGACGAAAAACTGTTTTTT. The encoded protein is CASSYLSATGDEKLFF.

The DNA for the CDR3 is TGTGCCAGCAGTATTTATGGACAGGGGGCATTATTCACTGAAGCTTTCTTT. Amino acids: CASSIYGQGALFTEAFF. This chain links TRBV2 with TRBJ1-1, with TRBD1 identical over 11 bases. CDR3 length equals 17 residues. V lost 5 bases and J lost 4; bases outside the gene matches: 12. Looked up from germline, CDR1 is SNHLY and CDR2 is FYNNEI.